This paragraph covers one T cell receptor (beta chain) sequence. Its antigen is not yet known. Base qualities are missing; no much larger clone stands one base away. The cohort consisted of approximately 690 healthy bone marrow donors. At the time of sampling, every cohort member was nominally healthy, though immune exposures that went unrecorded were likely present. The donor tested CMV seronegative and was one of the 352 seronegative cohort members. Every donor gave a peripheral blood sample, and the peripheral blood mononuclear cells from that sample were used for TCR beta sequencing. The Qiagen DNeasy Blood Extraction Kit was used to extract genomic DNA from the blood cell samples. This sample is part of a study of cytomegalovirus exposure and HLA in healthy donors (dated by TCRdb to about 2017). For context, the study as a whole: An earlier analysis of roughly 500 of the donors reported 250 to 350 Gb of sequence data and 117 million unique TCR beta sequences from about 180 million T cells. About 280 gigabases of sequencing data and 70 million to 100 million unique TCR sequences made up an early release that covered over 550 HLA-typed donors. Among the roughly 410 genotyped donors, approximately 82% belonged to the genetic ancestry cluster associated with self-reported Caucasian donors. The study aimed to test whether signatures of past pathogen exposure could be identified by cataloging public T cell receptors. The study profiled the T cell repertoires of 666 subjects by immunosequencing and related them to cytomegalovirus serostatus. Besides the first cohort of 666 subjects, a separate validation cohort made up of some 110 different subjects was used. The study combined high-throughput TCR immunosequencing, statistical association of individual TCRs with disease status, and machine learning to predict cytomegalovirus infection status. In a later analysis, previously published TCR beta repertoires from hundreds of donors were re-analyzed and high-resolution HLA genotyping was added so that TCR occurrence patterns could be studied. Rather than using new phenotypic data, the later analysis identified candidate immune exposures from TCR beta sequences and from how often those sequences occurred across donors. An earlier analysis of approximately 630 of the donors applied high-throughput TCR beta sequencing to assess whether each TCR beta V gene segment acted as functional or pseudogenic. Donor age, sex, ethnicity and CMV serostatus were compiled together with the repertoire data. Genome-wide SNP genotypes for about 65% of the 666 donors were used in a later genetic analysis, which treated that subset as a discovery cohort. All discovery cohort repertoires had been generated on a single sequencing platform. HLA typing included class I and class II loci at four-digit resolution. Typing coverage varied by locus: roughly 620-630 donors for A, B, C, DRB1 and DQB1; about 520 for DQA1; nearly 610 for DPA1; roughly 470 for DPB1. Four or five DR-DQ haplotypes were treated as single units for association and clustering because of strong linkage in the cohort. Among some 410 genotyped donors of the cohort, an average of about 240,000 unique TCR beta nucleotide sequences were sequenced per donor, 15% to 20% of them non-productive.

The method was the immunoSEQ multiplex PCR assay. For the multiplex PCR, a mixture combining 60 forward primers for TCR Vbeta segments and 13 reverse primers for TCR Jbeta segments was used. The CDR3 region of rearranged TCR beta genes was amplified from genomic DNA by a multiplex PCR assay. The Illumina HiSeq System was used to sequence the amplified TCR beta libraries as 87-base-pair reads. Regarding the original processing steps: In a later analysis, tens of millions of unique TCR beta chains were counted across the 666 repertoires, and roughly 9.9 million of these chains were shared by at least two donors. A nearest-neighbor algorithm error-corrected the raw reads and collapsed the reads into unique sequences, merging closely related sequences to remove PCR and sequencing errors. Alignment of CDR3 sequences to IMGT reference sequences was used to assign V, D and J gene segments. For a sequence to be retained, a match of at least six nucleotides was required to both a V gene segment and a J gene segment. A rearrangement was called productive if the CDR3 had no stop codons and remained in frame with V and J, and every other rearrangement was called non-productive. Following IMGT convention, CDR3 was defined as the stretch from the second conserved V-encoded cysteine to the conserved J-encoded phenylalanine. In an earlier analysis of some 550 of the donors, sequences lacking an unambiguous match to a single V gene segment were excluded. An earlier analysis of almost 600 of the donors classified V segments as functional when productive rearrangements were above 56.7% and as segregating when the standard deviation between donors was above 5%. A statistical classification framework was developed to diagnose cytomegalovirus status using the catalog of TCR beta chain sequences. V and J gene assignment, in a later analysis, came from comparing TCR nucleotide sequences with IMGT/GENE-DB human TR gene sequences. Using the TCRdist pipeline, a later analysis assigned CDR3 sequences along with most-parsimonious VDJ recombination scenarios. In a later analysis, every TCR beta chain was defined by the combination of its CDR3 amino acid sequence and its V-gene family, and reads without a unique V-gene family were dropped. As a way to deal with suspected cross-contamination and a sequencing artifact, a later analysis dropped hundreds of nucleotide sequences that were highly shared and had low generation probability. A later analysis calculated a clonal expansion index for each public chain from normalized within-repertoire ranks of inferred template counts. Generation probabilities in a later analysis came from a VDJ recombination model fitted to out-of-frame rearrangements, and those results were checked against IGoR. A later analysis scored TCR-TCR, TCR-HLA and TCR-CMV co-occurrence with hypergeometric tests, applying a repertoire-size bias correction to TCR pairs. To estimate false discovery rates, a later analysis permuted the HLA or CMV assignments 20 times. In a later analysis, co-occurring TCRs were grouped using DBSCAN, and TCRdist sequence similarity was added for clustering within HLA-allele-positive subsets. Repertoires with fewer than 30,000 or more than 120,000 public chains, plus five repertoires with anomalous nucleotide sharing, were excluded from co-occurrence clustering. TCRdb holds this immuneACCESS table with in-frame rearrangements only. Some clones are missing; in checked studies, unresolved V genes explain under half, and the rest has no known cause. D and trimming were read from the DNA, whereas the V and J calls and clone size are those reported in that table. Counted in this sample were approximately 150,000 clones; roughly 76% of them appeared once. The top ten constitute around 1.6% of the sample.

Overall results and qualifications from the work: An earlier analysis of some 590 of the donors showed that most TCR beta V segments appeared in productive rearrangements either about 90% or about 30% of the time, which broadly matched IMGT annotations. In a later genetic analysis, a missense DCLRE1C variant was associated with V-gene and J-gene trimming of TCR beta chains, and the association was replicated in an independent cohort. Correlated functional status among segregating V segments might reflect linkage disequilibrium, but an unknown experimental factor could not be ruled out. Assigning TCR associations to individual alleles was difficult when HLA alleles, especially DR and DQ, strongly co-occurred. Several of the top co-occurrence clusters appeared to be linked to parvovirus B19, influenza, CMV and Epstein-Barr virus, according to a later analysis. Because HLA typing was unavailable for some donors at each locus, only the typed subset was used in association tests. Only TCR beta chains were sequenced in this cohort, and the absence of alpha or paired-chain data limited detectable features. A later analysis found that most CMV-associated TCR beta chains appeared HLA-restricted, with HLA associations seemingly driven largely by CMV exposure. A further reported finding was that TCR beta sequences accurately predicted the HLA-A and HLA-B alleles for most subjects in the first cohort. Immune exposure information for the cohort was limited to CMV serostatus. A cluster of highly shared sequence variants was judged likely to represent a technical artifact of the sequencing pipeline. In a later analysis, the rate of TCR association differed among HLA loci, with DRB1 alleles having the most associated TCRs and HLA-C alleles having the fewest. In vitro tests confirmed that a few of the cytomegalovirus-associated TCR beta chains recognize cytomegalovirus antigens. The earlier analysis of 450 to 700 of the donors excluded about 16 rarely observed V segments, including chromosome 9 orphons, because counts were too low. In a later analysis, HLA-associated TCR beta chains showed more clonal expansion and lower generation probabilities than non-associated chains that were equally common. A later genetic analysis reported fewer N-insertions in productive TCRs among donors in an Asian-associated ancestry cluster than the roughly 690-donor mean. It was suggested by the authors that the approach could potentially be generalized to other disease states and immunological phenotypes. Sequencing depth was assumed to be roughly uniform across donors in the presence/absence analyses, though that assumption may not hold. In a later analysis, around 17,000 TCR beta sequences were associated with specific HLA alleles at a false discovery rate of 0.05. Most TCR sequences were seen in very few donors, while some public TCRs were found in many individuals. The 87-base-pair reads could not distinguish some IMGT-functional V segments, including TRBV6-2 and TRBV6-3, so those segments were excluded. In both the original and validation cohorts, the classifier was reported to diagnose cytomegalovirus status with high specificity and sensitivity. In the study, approximately 160 TCR beta chains were listed as associated with cytomegalovirus.

Counted from cysteine to phenylalanine, this CDR3 has 14 amino acids. CDR3 DNA is the only sequence kept; it has 42 bases, read in frame from the first base. CDR1 and CDR2, per the germline V gene (reference sequence), are MNHNY and SVGAGI. V sheds 3 bases and J sheds 7 bases, leaving 15 bases between their ends. The V and J segments used are TRBV6-6 and TRBJ1-2, with the D segment identity uncertain. The receptor's source is a female donor in good health and CMV-seronegative. The sequencing sample was made of PBMCs. The bases are TGTGCCAGCAGTTATGGTGGGGAGTATGCTGGCTACACCTTC. This is translated as CASSYGGEYAGYTF.